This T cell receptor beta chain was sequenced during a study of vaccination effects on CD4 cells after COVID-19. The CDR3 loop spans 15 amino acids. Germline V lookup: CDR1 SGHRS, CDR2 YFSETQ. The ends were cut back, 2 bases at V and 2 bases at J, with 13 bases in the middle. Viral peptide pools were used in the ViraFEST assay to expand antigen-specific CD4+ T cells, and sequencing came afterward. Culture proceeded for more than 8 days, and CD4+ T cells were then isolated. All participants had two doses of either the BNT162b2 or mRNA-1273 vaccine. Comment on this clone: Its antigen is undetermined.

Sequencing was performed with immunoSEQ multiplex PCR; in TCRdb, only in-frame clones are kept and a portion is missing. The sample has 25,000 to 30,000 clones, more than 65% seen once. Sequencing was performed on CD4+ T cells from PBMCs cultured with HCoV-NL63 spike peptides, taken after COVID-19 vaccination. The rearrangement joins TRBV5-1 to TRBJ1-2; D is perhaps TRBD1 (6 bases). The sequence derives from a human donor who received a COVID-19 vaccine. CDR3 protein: CASSFTGTSNYGYTF. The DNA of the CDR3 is TGCGCCAGCAGCTTTACAGGGACTTCAAACTATGGCTACACCTTC.